Listed below are T cell receptor beta chains from one sample, sequenced in a study of naive and memory T cell subsets. TCRdb re-called the UMI-ligation and nested PCR reads with MiXCR, one entry per CDR3 protein. Of tens of thousands of distinct CDR3 sequences listed, 10% to 15% are singletons. Sequences were obtained from effector memory CD4+ T cells from blood. Receptors originate from a human donor in good health. Both conserved end residues are part of each CDR3. Fields, in order: J gene, D gene, CDR3 length, V gene, clone size, CDR3 protein, CDR3 DNA. A D gene is named only where the DNA matches it firmly. Only some rows state a clone size, as once, few, many or a class for expanded clones.

>TRBJ1-2|NA|11|TRBV3-1|many
CASSQGRGYTF
TGTGCCAGCAGCCAAGGGCGCGGCTACACCTTC
>TRBJ2-5|TRBD1|17|TRBV11-2|many
CASSSFRLTGWQETQYF
TGTGCCAGCAGCTCCTTCAGATTGACAGGGTGGCAAGAGACCCAGTACTTC
>TRBJ1-1|TRBD1|14|TRBV19|few
CASSHKGQDTEAFF
TGTGCCAGTAGCCATAAAGGACAGGACACTGAAGCTTTCTTT
>TRBJ1-4|NA|15|TRBV15|NA
CATSRDPRSNEKLFF
TGTGCCACCAGCAGAGATCCCAGGAGCAATGAAAAACTGTTTTTT
>TRBJ2-5|NA|15|TRBV7-2|NA
CASRLVGGEQETQYF
TGTGCCAGCAGACTAGTTGGGGGAGAGCAAGAGACCCAGTACTTC
>TRBJ1-4|NA|16|TRBV5-1|few
CASSLAPGAANEKLFF
TGCGCCAGCAGCTTGGCCCCGGGGGCAGCTAATGAAAAACTGTTTTTT
>TRBJ2-7|NA|14|TRBV6-1|few
CASSEAGPRSEQYF
TGTGCCAGCAGTGAAGCGGGACCCAGGAGCGAGCAGTACTTC
>TRBJ2-1|TRBD2|16|TRBV11-3|NA
CASSLSGTSGIDEQFF
TGTGCCAGCAGCTTGTCCGGGACTAGCGGGATAGATGAGCAGTTCTTC
>TRBJ1-6|NA|15|TRBV6-5|many
CASSPWGGENSPLHF
TGTGCCAGCAGCCCCTGGGGGGGCGAGAATTCACCCCTCCACTTT
>TRBJ1-5|NA|14|TRBV5-1|NA
CASSLVAGSEPQHF
TGCGCCAGCAGCTTGGTGGCAGGGTCGGAGCCCCAGCATTTT
>TRBJ2-5|TRBD1|15|TRBV5-1|many
CASSPTGDRVETQYF
TGCGCCAGCAGCCCGACAGGGGATAGAGTAGAGACCCAGTACTTC
>TRBJ1-4|TRBD1|14|TRBV10-3|many
CAISTGTETEKLFF
TGTGCCATCAGTACCGGGACAGAGACTGAAAAACTGTTTTTT
>TRBJ2-1|NA|13|TRBV28|medium-sized
CASRGTFHNEQFF
TGTGCCAGCAGGGGGACATTTCACAATGAGCAGTTCTTC
>TRBJ2-1|NA|15|TRBV11-2|few
CASTSGSGPYNEQFF
TGTGCCAGTACGTCTGGGAGCGGGCCGTACAATGAGCAGTTCTTC
>TRBJ2-6|TRBD2|19|TRBV3-1|few
CASRKAAGLQTSGANVLTF
TGTGCCAGCAGGAAAGCGGCGGGACTACAAACCTCTGGGGCCAACGTCCTGACTTTC
>TRBJ2-1|NA|13|TRBV12-3/TRBV12-4|many
CASSLGGSNEQFF
TGTGCCAGCAGTTTAGGGGGTAGCAATGAGCAGTTCTTC
>TRBJ2-3|TRBD2|15|TRBV2|few
CASYYSGSSTDTQYF
TGTGCCAGCTACTATAGCGGGTCTAGCACAGATACGCAGTATTTT
>TRBJ2-7|TRBD2|15|TRBV7-2|few
CASSLGGLVSYEQYF
TGTGCCAGCAGCTTAGGGGGACTAGTCTCCTACGAGCAGTACTTC
>TRBJ2-3|NA|17|TRBV7-9|NA
CASSLDFAGMRTDTQYF
TGTGCCAGCAGCTTAGATTTCGCGGGAATGAGAACAGATACGCAGTATTTT
>TRBJ1-5|NA|15|TRBV4-1|many
CASSQEENSNQPQHF
TGCGCCAGCAGCCAAGAGGAAAATAGCAATCAGCCCCAGCATTTT
>TRBJ2-5|TRBD2|16|TRBV6-2/TRBV6-3|NA
CASTRASGRAQETQYF
TGTGCCAGCACCAGGGCCAGCGGGAGAGCCCAGGAGACCCAGTACTTC
>TRBJ2-1|TRBD2|15|TRBV20-1|NA
CSAIRGLAGVPEQFF
TGCAGTGCTATTAGGGGACTAGCGGGAGTTCCTGAGCAGTTCTTC
>TRBJ2-7|NA|15|TRBV7-2|few
CASSLVAAEVYEQYF
TGTGCCAGCAGCTTAGTGGCGGCAGAAGTCTACGAGCAGTACTTC
>TRBJ2-4|TRBD2|13|TRBV29-1|few
CSATDGGGNIQYF
TGCAGCGCCACTGACGGGGGAGGGAACATTCAGTACTTC
>TRBJ1-2|TRBD1|15|TRBV4-1|NA
CASSRLGQGNYGYTF
TGCGCCAGCAGCCGATTGGGACAGGGGAACTATGGCTACACCTTC
>TRBJ1-2|NA|14|TRBV12-2|few
CASRLRVPLYGYTF
TGTGCAAGTCGCCTCAGGGTCCCCCTCTATGGCTACACCTTC
>TRBJ2-1|TRBD1|15|TRBV6-1|many
CASSGDRPPYNEQFF
TGTGCCAGCAGCGGGGACAGGCCCCCCTACAATGAGCAGTTCTTC
>TRBJ2-3|NA|14|TRBV5-1|NA
CASSPGLLVDTQYF
TGCGCCAGCAGCCCCGGACTACTTGTGGATACGCAGTATTTT
>TRBJ1-6|NA|17|TRBV4-2|many
CASSLDPLLRDNSPLHF
TGTGCCAGCAGCCTCGACCCCCTACTACGCGATAATTCACCCCTCCACTTT
>TRBJ2-5|NA|18|TRBV11-2|many
CASSYGTQLGPLQETQYF
TGTGCCAGCAGCTACGGGACTCAACTAGGGCCGTTACAAGAGACCCAGTACTTC
>TRBJ2-5|NA|13|TRBV6-5|NA
CASARQTQETQYF
TGTGCCAGCGCCCGGCAGACTCAAGAGACCCAGTACTTC
>TRBJ2-4|NA|11|TRBV7-8|once
CASSSLNIQYF
TGTGCCAGCAGCTCGTTAAACATTCAGTACTTC
>TRBJ1-2|NA|14|TRBV6-2/TRBV6-3|many
CASSPRTAAYGYTF
TGTGCCAGCAGTCCACGGACCGCTGCCTATGGCTACACCTTC
>TRBJ2-3|TRBD2|18|TRBV5-4|NA
CASSLKLKLAGGTDTQYF
TGTGCCAGCAGCTTGAAACTAAAGCTAGCGGGAGGTACAGATACGCAGTATTTT
>TRBJ1-1|NA|13|TRBV5-1|NA
CASSPGAGPEAFF
TGCGCCAGCAGCCCAGGGGCAGGGCCTGAAGCTTTCTTT
>TRBJ1-5|NA|15|TRBV20-1|few
CSAERSGVYNQPQHF
TGCAGTGCGGAGAGGTCAGGGGTGTACAATCAGCCCCAGCATTTT
>TRBJ2-7|NA|15|TRBV7-2|medium-sized
CASSSPGTLSYEQYF
TGTGCCAGCAGCTCCCCCGGGACCCTCTCCTACGAGCAGTACTTC
>TRBJ1-5|NA|17|TRBV15|many
CATSSRASTALNQPQHF
TGTGCCACCAGCAGTCGCGCGTCGACAGCGCTAAATCAGCCCCAGCATTTT
>TRBJ2-7|NA|14|TRBV7-9|few
CASTAGQGTYEQYF
TGTGCCAGCACGGCAGGTCAGGGAACCTACGAGCAGTACTTC
>TRBJ2-5|TRBD2|16|TRBV3-1|many
CASSQGLAGGTETQYF
TGTGCCAGCAGCCAAGGACTAGCGGGAGGAACAGAGACCCAGTACTTC
>TRBJ2-5|NA|13|TRBV5-4|many
CASSSKSQETQYF
TGTGCCAGCAGCTCGAAAAGCCAAGAGACCCAGTACTTC
>TRBJ2-7|TRBD1|13|TRBV29-1|few
CSATGTGIYEQYF
TGCAGCGCTACCGGGACAGGGATCTACGAGCAGTACTTC
>TRBJ2-5|TRBD1|16|TRBV5-4|few
CASSATLTGLKETQYF
TGTGCCAGCAGCGCCACTCTGACAGGGCTAAAAGAGACCCAGTACTTC
>TRBJ2-3|NA|14|TRBV7-2|NA
CASSLSTSADTQYF
TGTGCCAGCAGCTTAAGTACGTCGGCAGATACGCAGTATTTT
>TRBJ2-5|NA|15|TRBV6-5|many
CASRQTGTPEETQYF
TGTGCCAGCAGACAGACGGGCACCCCCGAAGAGACCCAGTACTTC
>TRBJ1-6|NA|14|TRBV10-2|few
CATEFGPTGSPLHF
TGCGCCACAGAATTCGGGCCCACAGGGTCACCCCTCCACTTT
>TRBJ1-1|TRBD1|14|TRBV10-3|NA
CAIRDRGMNTEAFF
TGTGCCATCAGGGACAGGGGGATGAACACTGAAGCTTTCTTT
>TRBJ2-4|NA|16|TRBV6-5|many
CASSSPGQRAKNIQYF
TGTGCCAGCAGTTCCCCGGGACAACGAGCCAAAAACATTCAGTACTTC
>TRBJ1-2|NA|15|TRBV6-5|NA
CASSYSGFQGGGYTF
TGTGCCAGCAGTTACTCGGGTTTCCAGGGCGGTGGCTACACCTTC
>TRBJ1-2|NA|16|TRBV7-9|many
CASSFRGGPSAGGYTF
TGTGCCAGCAGCTTCAGAGGAGGACCGTCGGCGGGTGGCTACACCTTC
>TRBJ1-1|NA|13|TRBV12-3/TRBV12-4|few
CASTFMGRAEAFF
TGTGCCAGCACCTTTATGGGGCGGGCTGAAGCTTTCTTT
>TRBJ2-7|TRBD2|15|TRBV7-2|many
CASSFRLAGVPEQYF
TGTGCCAGCAGCTTCCGACTAGCGGGAGTTCCCGAGCAGTACTTC
>TRBJ2-7|TRBD1|14|TRBV15|few
CATSRDRGPYEQYF
TGTGCCACCAGCAGAGACAGGGGGCCCTACGAGCAGTACTTC
>TRBJ2-1|TRBD2|15|TRBV20-1|NA
CSAPKTSGASDEQFF
TGCAGTGCGCCGAAAACTAGCGGGGCGAGTGATGAGCAGTTCTTC
>TRBJ1-1|NA|12|TRBV3-1|NA
CASSLMNTEAFF
TGTGCCAGCAGCCTGATGAACACTGAAGCTTTCTTT
>TRBJ2-3|NA|14|TRBV12-3/TRBV12-4|few
CASSARASTDTQYF
TGTGCCAGCAGTGCGAGGGCTAGCACAGATACGCAGTATTTT
>TRBJ1-4|TRBD1|15|TRBV20-1|NA
CSARQWDSRKEKLFF
TGCAGTGCTAGACAGTGGGACAGTCGGAAGGAAAAACTGTTTTTT
>TRBJ2-3|TRBD2|15|TRBV11-2|many
CASIRLAGGADTQYF
TGTGCCAGCATCCGACTAGCGGGAGGGGCAGATACGCAGTATTTT
>TRBJ2-3|TRBD2|21|TRBV7-8|many
CASSRTSGSSRGGKYTDTQYF
TGTGCCAGCAGCCGAACTAGCGGGAGTTCCCGTGGCGGGAAGTACACAGATACGCAGTATTTT